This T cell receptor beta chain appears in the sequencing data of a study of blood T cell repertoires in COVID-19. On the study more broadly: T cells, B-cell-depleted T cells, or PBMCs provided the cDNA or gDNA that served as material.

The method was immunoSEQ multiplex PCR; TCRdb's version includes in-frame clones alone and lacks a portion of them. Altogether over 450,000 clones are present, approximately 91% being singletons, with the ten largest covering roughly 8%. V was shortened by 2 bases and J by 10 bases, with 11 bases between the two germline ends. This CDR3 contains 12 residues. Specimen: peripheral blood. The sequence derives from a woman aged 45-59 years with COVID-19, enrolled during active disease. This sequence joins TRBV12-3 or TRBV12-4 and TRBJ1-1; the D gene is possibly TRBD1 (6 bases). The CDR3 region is CASSLRTARAFF. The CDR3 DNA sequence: TGTGCCAGCAGTTTAAGGACAGCCCGAGCTTTCTTT.